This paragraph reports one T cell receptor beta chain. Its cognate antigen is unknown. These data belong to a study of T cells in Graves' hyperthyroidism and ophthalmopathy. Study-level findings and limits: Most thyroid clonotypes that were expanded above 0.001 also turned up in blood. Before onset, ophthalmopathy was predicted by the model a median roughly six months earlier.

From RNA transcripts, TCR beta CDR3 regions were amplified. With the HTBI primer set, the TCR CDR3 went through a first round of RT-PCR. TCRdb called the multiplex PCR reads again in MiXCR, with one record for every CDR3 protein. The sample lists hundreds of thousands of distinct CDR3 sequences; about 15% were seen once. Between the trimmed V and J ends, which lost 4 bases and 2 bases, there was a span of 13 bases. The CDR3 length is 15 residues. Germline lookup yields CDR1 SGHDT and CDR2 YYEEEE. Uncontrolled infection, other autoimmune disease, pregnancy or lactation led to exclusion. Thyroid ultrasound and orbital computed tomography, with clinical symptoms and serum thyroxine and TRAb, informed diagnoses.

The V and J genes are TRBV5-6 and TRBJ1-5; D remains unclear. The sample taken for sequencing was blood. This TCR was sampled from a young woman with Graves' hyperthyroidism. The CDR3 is CASSLRVKGNQPQHF. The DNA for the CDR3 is TGTGCCAGCAGCCTCCGGGTTAAAGGCAATCAGCCCCAGCATTTT.